Each of the 9 T cell receptor beta chains below was sequenced from the same sample in a study of T-cell memory formation after mild COVID-19. TCRdb independently ran MiXCR on the 5' RACE reads; one entry per CDR3 protein. The sample shows 40,000 to 60,000 distinct CDR3 sequences, around 9.7% of them seen only once. Input material: PBMCs or a T cell subset sorted from them (not recorded which). The origin of the receptors is an adult woman who had mild COVID-19 (a few samples of this study predate the infection). Cell type and time point are not known.

There are many counts of this clonotype. This chain links TRBV12-3 or TRBV12-4 with TRBJ2-5; no reliable D call. The CDR3 runs to 12 residues. Deletions cut 4 bases from V and 3 bases from J, with 6 bases between. The CDR3 protein is CASSYGEETQYF. For the CDR3, the DNA is TGTGCCAGCAGTTACGGCGAAGAGACCCAGTACTTC.

The V call is TRBV5-6, the J call TRBJ2-7; 8 bases match TRBD1. Trimming removed 4 bases from V and 4 bases from J; junction bases left unmatched: 7. The CDR3 consists of 14 residues. Germline V CDR1 and CDR2: SGHDT, YYEEEE. CDR3 amino acids: CASSRQGILYEQYF. CDR3 nucleotide sequence: TGTGCCAGCAGCCGACAGGGGATTCTTTACGAGCAGTACTTC.

This clonotype was observed at least ten times. The rearrangement uses TRBV12-3 or TRBV12-4 and TRBJ2-7, with 7 bases fitting TRBD2. V dropped 1 base and J dropped 4; count of bases not matched to a gene: 4. The CDR3 sequence is 14 residues long. CDR3 nucleotide sequence: TGTGCCAGCAGTTTAGGGCTAGCGGCTTACGAGCAGTACTTC. This encodes CASSLGLAAYEQYF.

This clonotype was counted a few times. The chain couples TRBV3-1 to TRBJ2-3, with D possibly being TRBD2 (6 bases). The CDR3 loop spans 14 amino acids. From germline, CDR1 is LGHDT and CDR2 YNNKEL (reference sequence). V lost 7 bases and J 0 bases, leaving 11 bases between the germline ends. The CDR3 protein is CASKDAGSTDTQYF. As DNA, the CDR3 is TGTGCCAGCAAAGATGCGGGGAGCACAGATACGCAGTATTTT.

The J gene is TRBJ2-1, the V gene TRBV5-1, with 10 nucleotides matching TRBD2. The J segment lost 3 bases and the V segment lost 4 bases, leaving 4 bases of the junction unmatched. The CDR3 is 15 residues long. CDR1 SGHRS and CDR2 YFSETQ come from the germline V gene. The CDR3 region is CASSVASGGYNEQFF. The CDR3 DNA reads TGCGCCAGCAGCGTTGCTAGCGGGGGCTACAATGAGCAGTTCTTC.

This clonotype was detected ten times or more. The genes are TRBV25-1 and TRBJ2-2; a weak D match, TRBD1 (5 bases). Germline assignment: CDR1 MGHDK and CDR2 SYGVNS. Trimming shortened V by 4 bases and J by 0 bases, and 6 bases separated the two germline ends. This CDR3 is built from 14 residues. The CDR3 is CASSGRANTGELFF. In DNA form, the CDR3 reads TGTGCCAGCAGTGGCAGGGCGAACACCGGGGAGCTGTTTTTT.

At least ten counts were recorded for this clonotype. The CDR3 sequence is CSASSIRDPLNEAFF. As DNA, the CDR3 is TGCAGTGCTAGCTCCATAAGGGACCCCCTTAATGAAGCTTTCTTT. The chain is built from TRBV20-1 and TRBJ1-1, with D possibly being TRBD1 (5 bases). The CDR3 is 15 residues long. The V end was cut by 3 bases, the J end by 7 bases, with 21 bases between. The germline V gene encodes CDR1 DFQATT and CDR2 SNEGSKA (reference sequence).

V usage is TRBV19 and J usage is TRBJ1-5; D might be TRBD1 (6 bases). Between the trimmed V and J ends, which lost 7 bases and 7 bases, there was a span of 14 bases. There are 13 residues in the CDR3. Germline-derived CDR1 and CDR2 are LNHDA and SQIVND (reference sequence). In DNA, the CDR3 is TGTGCCAGTACGAACAGGGACCCCCAGCCCCAGCATTTT. As protein: CASTNRDPQPQHF.

This clonotype turned up a few times. This chain joins TRBV20-1 and TRBJ2-3; D is possibly TRBD1 (7 bases). Germline values: CDR1 DFQATT, CDR2 SNEGSKA (reference sequence). The length of the CDR3 is 15 residues. V gave up 3 bases and J gave up 10 bases, with 23 bases separating them. The CDR3 sequence is CSARSRGVEAGSQYF. The CDR3 DNA reads TGCAGTGCTAGGTCCAGGGGGGTTGAGGCGGGGTCGCAGTATTTT.